The 15 T cell receptor beta chains listed next were all sequenced from one sample in a study of T cells in Graves' hyperthyroidism and ophthalmopathy. RNA transcripts served as the template for amplifying TCR beta CDR3 regions. A first-round RT-PCR of the TCR CDR3 used the HTBI primer set. TCRdb independently ran MiXCR on the multiplex PCR reads; one entry per CDR3 protein. The sample contains a few hundred thousand distinct CDR3 sequences, 15% to 20% of which appear only once. Material for sequencing was blood. These receptors all stem from a woman in her thirties or forties with Graves' ophthalmopathy.

Points on this clonotype: Sequence at one end of the junction differs from germline and may be a read error. This chain connects TRBV6-1 to TRBJ2-7; D ambiguous. The length of the CDR3 is 14 residues. The germline gives CDR1 MNHNS, CDR2 SASEGT. CDR3 in amino acids: CASSLSGSPREQYF. Written as DNA, the CDR3 is TGCGCCAGCAGCTTGTCCGGCAGCCCTAGGGAGCAGTACTTC.

The sample holds many counts of this clonotype. This chain uses TRBV19 with TRBJ2-7; D is possibly TRBD2 (6 bases). Germline-derived CDR1 and CDR2 are LNHDA and SQIVND (reference sequence). V was pared by 3 bases and J by 3 bases, with 18 bases between. This CDR3 comprises 16 residues. In DNA form, the CDR3 reads TGTGCCAGTAGTATTGGTGGGGGAGGACCCTTCTACGAGCAGTACTTC. Residues: CASSIGGGGPFYEQYF.

This clonotype was observed many times. CDR3 nucleotide sequence: TGTGCCAGCAGCCCCGGGACAGGGGCGTATCAGCCCCAGCATTTT. This sequence encodes CASSPGTGAYQPQHF. The chain is built from TRBV5-8 and TRBJ1-5; TRBD1 agrees at 10 bases. CDR3 length: 15 residues. The V gene end was trimmed by 4 bases and the J gene end by 5 bases; junction bases not matched to a gene: 6. Per the germline V gene, CDR1 is SGHTS and CDR2 is YDEGEE.

CDR3 sequence (DNA): TGTGCCAGCAGTCCAGGACTAGCGAGGGAGCAGTACTTC. This codes for CASSPGLAREQYF. The chain carries TRBV28 and TRBJ2-7; 9 bases agree with TRBD2. This CDR3 region has 13 residues. CDR1 MDHEN and CDR2 SYDVKM come from the germline V gene. The ends lost 5 bases at V and 7 bases at J; junction bases unmatched: 6.

This chain connects TRBV6-1 to TRBJ2-7; the match to TRBD2 covers 15 bases. The CDR3 totals 16 residues. Germline CDR1 reads MNHNS; CDR2 reads SASEGT. Trimming took 6 bases from V and 6 from J; bases not matched to a gene: 9. CDR3 nucleotide sequence: TGTGCCAGCAGCCAAGGACTAGCGGGGGGGGAGGGCGAGCAGTACTTC. It encodes CASSQGLAGGEGEQYF.

This clonotype was seen at least ten times. V gene TRBV20-1 combines with J gene TRBJ1-1; D is undetermined. Looked up from germline, CDR1 is DFQATT and CDR2 is SNEGSKA (reference sequence). The V end lost 8 bases, the J end lost 1 base, and 8 bases lay between the germline ends. The CDR3 runs to 11 residues. The chain's CDR3 is CSTKGNTEAFF. CDR3 nucleotide sequence: TGCAGTACTAAAGGGAACACTGAAGCTTTCTTT.

This chain connects TRBV6-5 to TRBJ1-3; no firm D call. Trimming pared 0 bases from V and 4 bases from J, leaving 10 bases between. Germline V gene lookup returns CDR1 MNHEY and CDR2 SVGAGI. The CDR3 spans 15 residues. The CDR3 bases are TGTGCCAGCAGTTACTCATGGGCGCCCGGAAACACCATATATTTT. Its protein product is CASSYSWAPGNTIYF.

This clonotype came up many times. This chain links TRBV2 with TRBJ2-7; 8 bases line up with TRBD1. The ends lost 5 bases at V and 6 bases at J; junction bases unmatched: 3. CDR1 and CDR2 (germline): SNHLY, FYNNEI. CDR3 length: 12 residues. The CDR3 sequence is CASSRTGGEQYF. For the CDR3, the DNA is TGTGCCAGCAGTCGAACAGGGGGCGAGCAGTACTTC.

This clonotype has ten or more counts. The J gene is TRBJ2-7, the V gene TRBV14; 10 bases align to TRBD2. The ends lost 3 bases at V and 3 bases at J; junction bases unmatched: 2. The CDR3 loop spans 14 amino acids. Germline V gives CDR1 SGHDN, CDR2 FVKESK. CDR3: CASSHVAGGYEQYF. CDR3 sequence (DNA): TGTGCCAGCAGCCATGTAGCGGGAGGCTACGAGCAGTACTTC.

The chain links TRBV27 to TRBJ2-7, with D unclear. This CDR3 is built from 15 residues. The germline CDR1 and CDR2 sequences are MNHEY and SMNVEV (reference sequence). Trimming pared 0 bases from V and 3 bases from J, leaving 12 bases between. The CDR3 here is CASSLSPFGGYEQYF. CDR3 sequence (DNA): TGTGCCAGCAGTTTATCTCCCTTCGGCGGCTACGAGCAGTACTTC.

This clonotype has a count of ten or more. V usage is TRBV12-3 or TRBV12-4 and J usage is TRBJ2-5; the D gene is possibly TRBD2 (6 bases). This CDR3 has 17 residues. The germline V and J ends were trimmed by 7 bases and 0 bases, with 21 bases remaining between them. The CDR3 DNA is TGTGCCAGCACCAAACTCGGGACTCTCGGTCACCAAGAGACCCAGTACTTC. Amino acids: CASTKLGTLGHQETQYF.

This clonotype was counted ten times or more. J is TRBJ2-5 and V is TRBV7-2, with 10 bases aligning to TRBD1. CDR1 is SGHTA, CDR2 FQGNSA, per germline. V trimming: 5 bases; J trimming: 1 base; junction bases outside the gene matches: 4. This CDR3 comprises 15 residues. Written as DNA, the CDR3 is TGTGCCAGCAGCCTGACAGGGGGCGGCCAAGAGACCCAGTACTTC. As protein: CASSLTGGGQETQYF.

This clonotype was seen repeatedly, ten times or more. This chain joins TRBV28 and TRBJ2-2, with a weak D call TRBD2 (6 bases). The V and J ends lost 4 bases and 2 bases respectively, with 23 bases between them. CDR1 is MDHEN and CDR2 is SYDVKM in the germline V gene. The CDR3 consists of 19 residues. The CDR3 DNA reads as TGTGCCAGCAGTTCCGTCTTTATGAGTCGGGAGCTCAACACCGGGGAGCTGTTTTTT. Its protein product is CASSSVFMSRELNTGELFF.

This clonotype has ten or more counts. V usage is TRBV10-3 and J usage is TRBJ2-7, with 10 positions matching TRBD1. This CDR3 comprises 13 residues. V was pared by 7 bases and J by 4 bases, with 4 bases of the junction left unmatched. The germline gives CDR1 ENHRY, CDR2 SYGVKD. The CDR3 spells CAITRDRGYEQYF. For the CDR3, the DNA is TGTGCCATCACCCGGGACAGGGGTTACGAGCAGTACTTC.

This clonotype was observed a single time. The genes are TRBV10-1 and TRBJ2-7; D may match TRBD1 or TRBD2 (5 bases each). The CDR3 runs 13 residues. The germline gives CDR1 WNHNN, CDR2 SYGVQD (reference sequence). The V end was cut by 6 bases, the J end by 5 bases, with 14 bases between. CDR3 sequence: CASSPGPSNEQYF. The DNA of the CDR3 is TGCGCCAGCAGCCCGGGGCCTAGCAACGAGCAGTACTTC.